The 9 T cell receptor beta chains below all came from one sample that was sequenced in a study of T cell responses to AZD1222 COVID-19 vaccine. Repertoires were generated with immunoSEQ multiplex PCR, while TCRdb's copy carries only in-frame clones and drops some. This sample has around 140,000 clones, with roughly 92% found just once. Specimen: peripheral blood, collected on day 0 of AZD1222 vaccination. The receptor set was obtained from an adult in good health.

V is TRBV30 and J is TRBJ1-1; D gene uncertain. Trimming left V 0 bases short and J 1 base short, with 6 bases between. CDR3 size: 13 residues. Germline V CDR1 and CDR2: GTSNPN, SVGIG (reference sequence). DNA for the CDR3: TGTGCCTGGAGTGTTGAAGGGAACACTGAAGCTTTCTTT. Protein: CAWSVEGNTEAFF.

CDR3 amino acids: CASSLGHRPEKLFF. Here the CDR3 DNA reads TGTGCCAGCAGTTTGGGACACCGGCCTGAAAAACTGTTTTTT. This rearrangement joins TRBV28 to TRBJ1-4; possibly TRBD1 for D (6 bases). The CDR3 length is 14 residues. V was pared by 3 bases and J by 7 bases, with 12 bases between. The germline V gene has CDR1 MDHEN and CDR2 SYDVKM.

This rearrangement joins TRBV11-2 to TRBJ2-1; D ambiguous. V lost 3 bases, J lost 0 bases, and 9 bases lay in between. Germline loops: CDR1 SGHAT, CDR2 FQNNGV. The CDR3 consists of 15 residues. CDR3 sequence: CASSFWASSYNEQFF. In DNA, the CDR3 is TGTGCCAGCAGCTTCTGGGCTAGCTCCTACAATGAGCAGTTCTTC.

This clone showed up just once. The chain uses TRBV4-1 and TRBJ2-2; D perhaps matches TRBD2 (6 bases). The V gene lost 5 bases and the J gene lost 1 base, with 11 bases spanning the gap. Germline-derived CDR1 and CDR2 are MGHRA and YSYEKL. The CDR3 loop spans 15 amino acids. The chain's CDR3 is CASSSHGGNTGELFF. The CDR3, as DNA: TGCGCCAGCAGCTCTCACGGGGGGAACACCGGGGAGCTGTTTTTT.

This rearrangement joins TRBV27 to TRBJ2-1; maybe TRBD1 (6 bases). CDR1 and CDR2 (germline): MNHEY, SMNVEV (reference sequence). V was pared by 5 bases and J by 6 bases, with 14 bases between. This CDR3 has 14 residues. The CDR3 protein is CASSRTGLGNEQFF. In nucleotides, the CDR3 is TGTGCCAGCAGTCGTACAGGGTTGGGCAATGAGCAGTTCTTC.

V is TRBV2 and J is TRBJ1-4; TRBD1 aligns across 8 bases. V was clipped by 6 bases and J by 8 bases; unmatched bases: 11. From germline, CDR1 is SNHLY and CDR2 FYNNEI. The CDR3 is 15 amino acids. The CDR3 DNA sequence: TGTGCCAGCAGCCGACAGGGGCTCTTGGGCGAAAAACTGTTTTTT. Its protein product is CASSRQGLLGEKLFF.

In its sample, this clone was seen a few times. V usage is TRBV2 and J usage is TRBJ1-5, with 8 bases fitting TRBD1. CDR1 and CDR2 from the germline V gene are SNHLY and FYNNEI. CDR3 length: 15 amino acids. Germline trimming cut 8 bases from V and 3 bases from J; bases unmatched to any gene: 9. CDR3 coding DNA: TGTGCCAGCGGGCAAAACAGGGGGTACAATCAGCCCCAGCATTTT. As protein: CASGQNRGYNQPQHF.

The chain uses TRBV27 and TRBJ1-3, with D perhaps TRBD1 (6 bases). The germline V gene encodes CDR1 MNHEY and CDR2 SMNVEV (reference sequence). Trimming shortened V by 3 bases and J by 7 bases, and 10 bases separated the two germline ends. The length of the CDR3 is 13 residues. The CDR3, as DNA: TGTGCCAGCAGTTTTTCTGGGGGCAACACCATATATTTT. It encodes CASSFSGGNTIYF.

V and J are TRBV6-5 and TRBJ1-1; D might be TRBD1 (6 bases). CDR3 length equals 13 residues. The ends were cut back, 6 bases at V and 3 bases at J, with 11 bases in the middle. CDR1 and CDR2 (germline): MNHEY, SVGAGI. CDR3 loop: CASSFGQYTEAFF. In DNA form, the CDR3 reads TGTGCCAGCAGCTTCGGACAGTACACTGAAGCTTTCTTT.